This T cell receptor (beta chain) was sequenced for a study of cytomegalovirus exposure and HLA in healthy donors. Looked up from germline, CDR1 is MDHEN and CDR2 is SYDVKM. Trimming stripped 7 bases from V and 2 bases from J, with 20 bases between. The CDR3 has 16 residues. The study's findings and limits: According to a later analysis, TCR clusters from the first cohort tended to co-occur in the 90 to 150 validation repertoires. Generally TCR sequences proved uncommon, though certain public TCRs appeared in numerous donors. There were 150 or so TCR beta chains listed as cytomegalovirus-associated.

Data came from immunoSEQ multiplex PCR; TCRdb stores just in-frame clones and leaves some out. The top ten clones hold 1.1% of a sample with 100,000 to 150,000 clones, 85% to 90% of them seen once. On this clone: Its cognate antigen is unknown.

The sequence was collected from a woman under 30 in good health and CMV-seronegative. Source material: PBMCs. V gene TRBV28 combines with J gene TRBJ1-2; D may be TRBD1 (6 bases). As DNA, the CDR3 is TGTGCCAGCACCACCCTCCCGGGGGGGCCAAACTATGGCTACACCTTC. This codes for CASTTLPGGPNYGYTF.